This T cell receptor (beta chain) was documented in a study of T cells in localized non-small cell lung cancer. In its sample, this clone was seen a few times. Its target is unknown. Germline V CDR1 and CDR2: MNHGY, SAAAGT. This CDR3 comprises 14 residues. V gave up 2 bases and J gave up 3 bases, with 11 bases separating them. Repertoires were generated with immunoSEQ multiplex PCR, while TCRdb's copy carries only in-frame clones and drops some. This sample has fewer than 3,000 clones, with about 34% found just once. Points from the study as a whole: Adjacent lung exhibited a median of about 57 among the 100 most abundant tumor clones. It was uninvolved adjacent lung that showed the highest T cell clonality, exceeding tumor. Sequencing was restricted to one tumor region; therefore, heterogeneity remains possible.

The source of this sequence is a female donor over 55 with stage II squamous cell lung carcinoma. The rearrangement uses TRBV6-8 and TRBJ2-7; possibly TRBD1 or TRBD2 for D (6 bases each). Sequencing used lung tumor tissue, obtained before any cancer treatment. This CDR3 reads CASSYRGGFYEQYF. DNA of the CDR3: TGTGCCAGCAGTTACAGAGGGGGGTTCTACGAGCAGTACTTC.